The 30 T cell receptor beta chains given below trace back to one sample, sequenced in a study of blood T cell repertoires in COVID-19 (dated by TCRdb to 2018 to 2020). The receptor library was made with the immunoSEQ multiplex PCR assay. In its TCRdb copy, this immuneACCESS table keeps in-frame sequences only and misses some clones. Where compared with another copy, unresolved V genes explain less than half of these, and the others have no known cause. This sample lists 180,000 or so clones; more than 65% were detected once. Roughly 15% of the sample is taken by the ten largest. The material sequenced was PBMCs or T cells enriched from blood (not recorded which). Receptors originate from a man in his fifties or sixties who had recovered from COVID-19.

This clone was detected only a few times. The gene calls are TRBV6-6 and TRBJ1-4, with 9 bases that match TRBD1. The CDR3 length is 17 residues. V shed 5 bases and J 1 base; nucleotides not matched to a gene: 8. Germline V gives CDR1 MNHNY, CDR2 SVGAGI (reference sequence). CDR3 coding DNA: TGTGCCAGCAGTCCGGGACAGGGTGTGAGAACTAATGAAAAACTGTTTTTT. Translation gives CASSPGQGVRTNEKLFF.

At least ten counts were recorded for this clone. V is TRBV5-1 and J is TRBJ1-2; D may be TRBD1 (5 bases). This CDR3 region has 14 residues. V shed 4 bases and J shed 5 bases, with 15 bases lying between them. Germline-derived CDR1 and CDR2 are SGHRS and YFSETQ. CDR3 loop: CASSPELSGYGYTF. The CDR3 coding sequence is TGCGCCAGCAGCCCAGAGCTTTCAGGGTATGGCTACACCTTC.

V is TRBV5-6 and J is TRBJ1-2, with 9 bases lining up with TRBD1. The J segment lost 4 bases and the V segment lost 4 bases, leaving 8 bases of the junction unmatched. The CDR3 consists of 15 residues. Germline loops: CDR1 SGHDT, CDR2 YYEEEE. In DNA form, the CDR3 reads TGTGCCAGCAGCAACTCCGGGACAGGGCCCTATGGCTACACCTTC. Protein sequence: CASSNSGTGPYGYTF.

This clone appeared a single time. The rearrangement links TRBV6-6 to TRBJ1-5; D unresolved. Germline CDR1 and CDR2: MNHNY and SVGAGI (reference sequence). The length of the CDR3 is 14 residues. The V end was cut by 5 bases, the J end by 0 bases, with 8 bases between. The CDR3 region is CASSQLNSNQPQHF. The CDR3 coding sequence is TGTGCCAGCAGTCAACTAAATAGCAATCAGCCCCAGCATTTT.

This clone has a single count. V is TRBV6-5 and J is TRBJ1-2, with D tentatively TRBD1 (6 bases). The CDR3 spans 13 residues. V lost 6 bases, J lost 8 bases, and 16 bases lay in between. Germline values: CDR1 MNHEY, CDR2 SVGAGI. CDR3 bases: TGTGCCAGCAGGCTGACAGGTGGAGCCGGCTACACCTTC. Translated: CASRLTGGAGYTF.

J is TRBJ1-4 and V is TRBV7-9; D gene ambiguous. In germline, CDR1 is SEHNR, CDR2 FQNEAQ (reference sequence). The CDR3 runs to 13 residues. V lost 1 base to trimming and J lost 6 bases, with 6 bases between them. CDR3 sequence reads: CASSLGRDEKLFF. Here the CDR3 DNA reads TGTGCCAGCAGCTTAGGCCGGGATGAAAAACTGTTTTTT.

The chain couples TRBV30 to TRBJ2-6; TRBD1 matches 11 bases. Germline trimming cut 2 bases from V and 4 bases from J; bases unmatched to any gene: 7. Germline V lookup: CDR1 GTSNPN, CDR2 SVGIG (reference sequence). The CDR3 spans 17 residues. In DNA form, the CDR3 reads TGTGCCTGGAGTACTGGACAGGGGGCCGCCGGGGCCAACGTCCTGACTTTC. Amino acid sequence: CAWSTGQGAAGANVLTF.

The CDR3 nucleotides are TGTGCCAGCAGTGAAAGCGGGGTCACGAGAGCTTTCTTT. Its translation is CASSESGVTRAFF. This chain uses TRBV6-1 with TRBJ1-1; D uncertain. Trimming left V 2 bases short and J 10 bases short, with 14 bases between. CDR3 length: 13 residues. The germline V gene encodes CDR1 MNHNS and CDR2 SASEGT.

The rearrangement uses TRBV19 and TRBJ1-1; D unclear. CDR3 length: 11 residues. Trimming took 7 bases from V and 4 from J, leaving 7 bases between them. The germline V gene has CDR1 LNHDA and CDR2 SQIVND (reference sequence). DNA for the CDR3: TGTGCCAGTAAGCTAGCCACTGAAGCTTTCTTT. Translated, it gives CASKLATEAFF.

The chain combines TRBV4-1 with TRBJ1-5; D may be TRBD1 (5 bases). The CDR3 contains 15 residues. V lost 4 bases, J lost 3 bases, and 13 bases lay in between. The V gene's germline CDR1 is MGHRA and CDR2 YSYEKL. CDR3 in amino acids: CASSLEGQHNQPQHF. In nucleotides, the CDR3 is TGCGCCAGCAGCCTAGAGGGGCAGCACAATCAGCCCCAGCATTTT.

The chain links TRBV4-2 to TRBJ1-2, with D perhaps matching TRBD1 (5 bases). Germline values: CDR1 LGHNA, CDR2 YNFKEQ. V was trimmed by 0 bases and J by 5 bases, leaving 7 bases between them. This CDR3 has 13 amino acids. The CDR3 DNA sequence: TGTGCCAGCAGCCAAGACGGGGGTTATGGCTACACCTTC. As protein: CASSQDGGYGYTF.

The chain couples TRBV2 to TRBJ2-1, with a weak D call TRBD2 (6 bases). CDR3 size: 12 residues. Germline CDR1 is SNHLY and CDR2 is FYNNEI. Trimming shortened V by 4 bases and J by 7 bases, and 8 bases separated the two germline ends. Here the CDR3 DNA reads TGTGCCAGCAGTGTGGCGGGGAATGAGCAGTTCTTC. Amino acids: CASSVAGNEQFF.

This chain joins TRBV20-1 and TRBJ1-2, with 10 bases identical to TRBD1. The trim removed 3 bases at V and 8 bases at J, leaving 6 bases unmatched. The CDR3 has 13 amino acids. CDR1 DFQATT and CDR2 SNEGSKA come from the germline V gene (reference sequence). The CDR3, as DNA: TGCAGTGCTAGTATCGGGACAGGGGACGGCTACACCTTC. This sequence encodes CSASIGTGDGYTF.

CDR3 DNA sequence: TGTGCCAGCAGCCAACGCGACAGGGGGCTTTACTATGGCTACACCTTC. The encoded protein is CASSQRDRGLYYGYTF. V is TRBV3-1 (or the pseudogene TRBV3-2) and J is TRBJ1-2, with TRBD1 matching 10 bases. CDR3 length: 16 residues. J lost 3 bases, V lost 2 bases, and 6 bases had no gene match. From germline, CDR1 is LGHDT and CDR2 YNNKEL (reference sequence).

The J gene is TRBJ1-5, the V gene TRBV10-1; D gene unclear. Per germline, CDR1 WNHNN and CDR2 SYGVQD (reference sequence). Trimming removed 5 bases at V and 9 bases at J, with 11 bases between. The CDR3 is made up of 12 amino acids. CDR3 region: CASSYGEGPQHF. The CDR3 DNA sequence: TGCGCCAGCAGTTACGGCGAGGGGCCCCAGCATTTT.

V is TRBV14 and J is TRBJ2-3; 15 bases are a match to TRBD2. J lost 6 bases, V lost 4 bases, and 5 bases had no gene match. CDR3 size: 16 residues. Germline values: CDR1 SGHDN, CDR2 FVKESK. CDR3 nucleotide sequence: TGTGCCAGCAGCCCCTGGACTAGCGGGGGGGCTGATACGCAGTATTTT. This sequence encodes CASSPWTSGGADTQYF. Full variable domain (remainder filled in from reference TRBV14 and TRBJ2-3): EAGVTQFPSHSVIEKGQTVTLRCDPISGHDNLYWYRRVMGKEIKFLLHFVKESKQDESGMPNNRFLAERTGGTYSTLKVQPAELEDSGVYFCASSPWTSGGADTQYFGPGTRLTVL.

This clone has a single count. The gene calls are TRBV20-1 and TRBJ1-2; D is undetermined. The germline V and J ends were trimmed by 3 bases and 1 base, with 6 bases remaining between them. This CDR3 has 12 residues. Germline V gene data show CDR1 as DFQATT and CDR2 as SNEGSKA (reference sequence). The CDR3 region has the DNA TGCAGTGCTAGTCACAATAACTATGGCTACACCTTC. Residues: CSASHNNYGYTF.

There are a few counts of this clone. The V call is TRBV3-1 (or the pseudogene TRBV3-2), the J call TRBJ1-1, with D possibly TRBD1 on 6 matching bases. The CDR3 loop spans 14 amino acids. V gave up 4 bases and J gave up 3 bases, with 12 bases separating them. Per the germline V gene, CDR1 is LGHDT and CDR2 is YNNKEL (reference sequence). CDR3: CASSPRTADTEAFF. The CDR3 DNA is TGTGCCAGCAGCCCTCGGACAGCGGACACTGAAGCTTTCTTT.

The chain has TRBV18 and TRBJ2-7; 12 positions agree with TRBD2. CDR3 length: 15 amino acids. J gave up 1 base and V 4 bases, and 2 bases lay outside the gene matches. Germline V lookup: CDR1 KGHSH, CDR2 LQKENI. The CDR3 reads CASSQGLAGSYEQYF. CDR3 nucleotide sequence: TGTGCCAGCTCACAAGGACTAGCGGGGTCCTACGAGCAGTACTTC. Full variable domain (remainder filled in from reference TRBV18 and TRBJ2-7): NAGVMQNPRHLVRRRGQEARLRCSPMKGHSHVYWYRQLPEEGLKFMVYLQKENIIDESGMPKERFSAEFPKEGPSILRIQQVVRGDSAAYFCASSQGLAGSYEQYFGPGTRLTVT.

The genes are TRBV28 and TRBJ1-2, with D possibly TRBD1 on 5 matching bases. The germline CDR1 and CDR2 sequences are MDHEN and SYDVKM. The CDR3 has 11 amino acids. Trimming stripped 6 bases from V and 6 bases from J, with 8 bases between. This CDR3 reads CASRGRDGYTF. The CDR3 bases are TGTGCCAGCAGGGGCAGGGATGGCTACACCTTC.

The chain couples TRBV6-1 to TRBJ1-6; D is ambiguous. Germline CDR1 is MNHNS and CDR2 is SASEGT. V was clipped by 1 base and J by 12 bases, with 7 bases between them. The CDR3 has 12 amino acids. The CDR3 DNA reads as TGTGCCAGCAGTGAAGTCGGGGTACCCCTCCACTTT. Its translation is CASSEVGVPLHF.

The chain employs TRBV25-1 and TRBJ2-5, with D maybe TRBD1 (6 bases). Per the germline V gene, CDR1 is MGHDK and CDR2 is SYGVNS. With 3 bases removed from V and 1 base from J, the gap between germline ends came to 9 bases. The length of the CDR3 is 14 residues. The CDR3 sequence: CASSEGRGQETQYF. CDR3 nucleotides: TGTGCCAGCAGTGAGGGCAGGGGCCAAGAGACCCAGTACTTC.

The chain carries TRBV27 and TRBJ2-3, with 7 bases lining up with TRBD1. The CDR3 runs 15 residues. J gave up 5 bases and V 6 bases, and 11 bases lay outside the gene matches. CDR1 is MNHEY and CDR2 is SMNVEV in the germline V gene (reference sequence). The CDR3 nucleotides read TGTGCCAGCAGGAAGGGACAGTGGGGTGGAGATACGCAGTATTTT. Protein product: CASRKGQWGGDTQYF.

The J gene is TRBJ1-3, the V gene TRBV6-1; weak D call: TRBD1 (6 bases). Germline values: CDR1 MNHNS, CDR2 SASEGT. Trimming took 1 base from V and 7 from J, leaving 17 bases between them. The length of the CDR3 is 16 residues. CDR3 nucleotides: TGTGCCAGCAGTGAAGGAGTACAGGGTTTTAGGAACACCATATATTTT. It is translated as CASSEGVQGFRNTIYF.

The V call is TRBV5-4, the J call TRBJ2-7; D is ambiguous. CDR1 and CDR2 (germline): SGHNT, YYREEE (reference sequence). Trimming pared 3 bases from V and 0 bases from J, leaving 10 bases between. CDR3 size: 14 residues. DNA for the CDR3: TGTGCCAGCAGCTCGCGCGGTCACTCCTACGAGCAGTACTTC. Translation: CASSSRGHSYEQYF. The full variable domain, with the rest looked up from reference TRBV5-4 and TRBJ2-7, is ETGVTQSPTHLIKTRGQQVTLRCSSQSGHNTVSWYQQALGQGPQFIFQYYREEENGRGNFPPRFSGLQFPNYSSELNVNALELDDSALYLCASSSRGHSYEQYFGPGTRLTVT.

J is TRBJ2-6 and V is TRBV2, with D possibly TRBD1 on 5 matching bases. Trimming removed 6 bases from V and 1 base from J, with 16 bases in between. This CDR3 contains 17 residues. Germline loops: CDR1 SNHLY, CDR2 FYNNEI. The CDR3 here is CASSQQDSRSGANVLTF. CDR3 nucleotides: TGTGCCAGCAGCCAACAGGATTCTCGATCTGGGGCCAACGTCCTGACTTTC.

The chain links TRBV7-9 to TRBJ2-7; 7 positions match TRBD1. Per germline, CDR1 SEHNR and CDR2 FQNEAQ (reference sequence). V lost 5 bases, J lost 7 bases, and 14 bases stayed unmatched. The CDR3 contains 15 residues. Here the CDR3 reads CASSHTRTGADEQYF. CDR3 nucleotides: TGTGCCAGCAGCCATACAAGGACAGGTGCTGATGAGCAGTACTTC.

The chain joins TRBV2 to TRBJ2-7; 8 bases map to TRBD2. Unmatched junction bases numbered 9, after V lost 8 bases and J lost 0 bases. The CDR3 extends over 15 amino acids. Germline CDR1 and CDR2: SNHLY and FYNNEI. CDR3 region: CASSGGAGGSYEQYF. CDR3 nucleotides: TGTGCCAGCTCGGGGGGGGCAGGCGGCTCCTACGAGCAGTACTTC.

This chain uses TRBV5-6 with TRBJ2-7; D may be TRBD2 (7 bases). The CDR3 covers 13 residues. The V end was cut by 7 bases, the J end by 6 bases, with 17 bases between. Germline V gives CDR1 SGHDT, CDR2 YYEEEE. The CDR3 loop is CASLPGGIGEQYF. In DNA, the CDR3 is TGTGCCAGCCTCCCGGGGGGCATTGGCGAGCAGTACTTC.

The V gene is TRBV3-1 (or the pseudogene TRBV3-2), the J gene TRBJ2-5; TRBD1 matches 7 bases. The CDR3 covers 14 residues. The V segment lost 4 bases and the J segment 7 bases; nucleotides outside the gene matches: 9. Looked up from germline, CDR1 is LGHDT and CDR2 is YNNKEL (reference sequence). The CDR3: CASSRQGQGPTQYF. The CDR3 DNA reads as TGTGCCAGCAGCCGACAGGGTCAGGGACCGACCCAGTACTTC.